This TCR beta chain was found in a study of blood T cell repertoires in COVID-19. Study information: Donors in the United States, Italy and Spain gave samples during acute or convalescent COVID-19.

Only in-frame clones appear in the TCRdb table, and some are missing; sequencing was by immunoSEQ multiplex PCR. The sample holds about 110,000 clones; about nine tenths are singletons and the top ten take less than 2.5%. Germline V gives CDR1 MDHEN, CDR2 SYDVKM. The CDR3 has 15 residues. V was pared by 5 bases and J by 9 bases, with 16 bases of the junction left unmatched. The source material was peripheral blood. The TCR was taken from a human donor in a cohort sampled during active COVID-19. This chain uses TRBV28 with TRBJ2-7, with 7 bases that match TRBD1. CDR3 DNA sequence: TGTGCCAGCAGTACGCTTGGACAGGCCAGGGGTGGGCAGTACTTC. Amino acids: CASSTLGQARGGQYF. The full variable domain, in which reference TRBV28 and TRBJ2-7 provide the parts outside the CDR3, is DVKVTQSSRYLVKRTGEKVFLECVQDMDHENMFWYRQDPGLGLRLIYFSYDVKMKEKGDIPEGYSVSREKKERFSLILESASTNQTSMYLCASSTLGQARGGQYFGPGTRLTVT.